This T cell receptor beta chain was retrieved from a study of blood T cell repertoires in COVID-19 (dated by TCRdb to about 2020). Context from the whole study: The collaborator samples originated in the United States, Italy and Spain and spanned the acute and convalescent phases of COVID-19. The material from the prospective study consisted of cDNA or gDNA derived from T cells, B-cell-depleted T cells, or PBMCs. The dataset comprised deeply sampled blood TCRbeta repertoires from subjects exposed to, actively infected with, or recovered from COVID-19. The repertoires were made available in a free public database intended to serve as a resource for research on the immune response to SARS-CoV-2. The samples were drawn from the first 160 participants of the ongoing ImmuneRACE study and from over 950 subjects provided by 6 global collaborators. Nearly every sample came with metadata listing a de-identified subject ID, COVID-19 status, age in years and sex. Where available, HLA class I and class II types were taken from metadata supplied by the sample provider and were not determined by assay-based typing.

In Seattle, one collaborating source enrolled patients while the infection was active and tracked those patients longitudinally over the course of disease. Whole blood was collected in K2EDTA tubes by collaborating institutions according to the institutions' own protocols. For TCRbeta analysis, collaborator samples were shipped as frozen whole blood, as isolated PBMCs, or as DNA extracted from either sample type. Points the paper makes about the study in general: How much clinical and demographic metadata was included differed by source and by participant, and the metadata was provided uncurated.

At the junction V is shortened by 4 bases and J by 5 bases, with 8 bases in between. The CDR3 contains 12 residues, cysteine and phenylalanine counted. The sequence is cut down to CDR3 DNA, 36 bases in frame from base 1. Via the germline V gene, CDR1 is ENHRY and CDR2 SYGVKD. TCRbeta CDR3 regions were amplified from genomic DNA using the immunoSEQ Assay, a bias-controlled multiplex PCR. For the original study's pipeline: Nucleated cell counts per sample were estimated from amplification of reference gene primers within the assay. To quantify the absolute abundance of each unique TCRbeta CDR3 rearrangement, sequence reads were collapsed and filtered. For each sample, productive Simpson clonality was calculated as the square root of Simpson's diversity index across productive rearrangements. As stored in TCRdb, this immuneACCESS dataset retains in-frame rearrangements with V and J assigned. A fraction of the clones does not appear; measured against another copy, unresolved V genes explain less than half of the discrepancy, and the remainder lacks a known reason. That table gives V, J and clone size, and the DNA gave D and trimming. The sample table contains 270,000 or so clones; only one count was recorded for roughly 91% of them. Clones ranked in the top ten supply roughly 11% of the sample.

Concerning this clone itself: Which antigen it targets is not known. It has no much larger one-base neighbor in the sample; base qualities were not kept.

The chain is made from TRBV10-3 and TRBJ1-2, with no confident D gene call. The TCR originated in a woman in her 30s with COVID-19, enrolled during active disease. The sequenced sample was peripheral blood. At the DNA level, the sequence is TGTGCCATCAGTGTGGCAGTTTATGGCTACACCTTC. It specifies CAISVAVYGYTF.